This TCR beta chain was observed in a study of T cells in tuberculosis. Thawed, overnight-rested PBMC were stained with GMM-loaded CD1B tetramer, viability dye and anti-CD3, then sorted. The CD1B tetramers carried C32 glucose monomycolate purified from Rhodococcus equi. Tetramer-negative cells, roughly 100,000 per donor, were also sorted. The V gene end was trimmed by 6 bases and the J gene end by 4 bases; junction bases not matched to a gene: 6. The CDR3 consists of 16 residues. Germline CDR1 MNHEY, CDR2 SMNVEV (reference sequence). Sequencing was performed with immunoSEQ multiplex PCR; in TCRdb, only in-frame clones are kept and a portion is missing. The sample comprises 70,000 to 95,000 clones, roughly 88% of which are singletons, and approximately 2% rests with the top ten.

The rearrangement joins TRBV27 to TRBJ2-1; 13 bases are shared with TRBD2. Sequenced material: CD1b-GMM tetramer-negative cells sorted from PBMCs. This TCR was recovered from an adult woman with latent tuberculosis. The CDR3 loop reads CASSPTSGGRYNEQFF. CDR3 DNA: TGTGCCAGCAGCCCGACTAGCGGGGGGCGTTACAATGAGCAGTTCTTC.